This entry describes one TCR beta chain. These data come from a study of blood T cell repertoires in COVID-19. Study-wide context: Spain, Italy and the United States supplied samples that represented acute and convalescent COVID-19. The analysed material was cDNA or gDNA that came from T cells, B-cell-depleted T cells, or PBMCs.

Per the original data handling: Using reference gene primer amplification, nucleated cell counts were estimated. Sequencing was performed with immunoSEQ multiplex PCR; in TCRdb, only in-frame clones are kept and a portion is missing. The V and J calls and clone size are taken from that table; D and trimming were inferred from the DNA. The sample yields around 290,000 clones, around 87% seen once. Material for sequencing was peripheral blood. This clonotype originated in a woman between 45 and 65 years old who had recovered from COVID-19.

The CDR3 reads CASSSKAQGADTQYF. CDR3 DNA sequence: TGTGCCAGCAGCTCGAAGGCACAGGGAGCAGATACGCAGTATTTT. V is TRBV5-4 and J is TRBJ2-3; D is possibly TRBD1 (6 bases). The germline V gene has CDR1 SGHNT and CDR2 YYREEE (reference sequence). Trimming stripped 3 bases from V and 4 bases from J, with 15 bases between. This CDR3 has 15 residues.